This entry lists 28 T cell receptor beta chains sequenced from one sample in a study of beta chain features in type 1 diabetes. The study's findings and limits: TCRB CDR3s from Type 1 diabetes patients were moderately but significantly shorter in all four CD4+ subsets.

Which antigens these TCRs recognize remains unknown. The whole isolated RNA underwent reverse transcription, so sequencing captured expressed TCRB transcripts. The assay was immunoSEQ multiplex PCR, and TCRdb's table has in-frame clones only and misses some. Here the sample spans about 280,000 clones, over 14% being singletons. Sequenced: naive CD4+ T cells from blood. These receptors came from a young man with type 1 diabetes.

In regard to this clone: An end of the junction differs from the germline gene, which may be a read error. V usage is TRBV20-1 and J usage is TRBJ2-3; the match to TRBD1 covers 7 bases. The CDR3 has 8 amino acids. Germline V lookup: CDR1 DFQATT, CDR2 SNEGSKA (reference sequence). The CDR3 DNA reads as TGCAGTGCTAGGACAGGGAATTTT. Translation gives CSARTGNF.

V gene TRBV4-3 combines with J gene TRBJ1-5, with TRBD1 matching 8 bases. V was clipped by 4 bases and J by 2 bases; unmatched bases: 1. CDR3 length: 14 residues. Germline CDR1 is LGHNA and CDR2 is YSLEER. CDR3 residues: CASSPGQGNQPQHF. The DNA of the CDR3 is TGCGCCAGCAGCCCGGGACAGGGCAATCAGCCCCAGCATTTT.

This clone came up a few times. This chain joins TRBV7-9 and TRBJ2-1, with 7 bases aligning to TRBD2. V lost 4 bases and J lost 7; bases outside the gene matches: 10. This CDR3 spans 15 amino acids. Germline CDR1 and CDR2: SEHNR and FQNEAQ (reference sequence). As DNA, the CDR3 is TGTGCCAGCAGCTCCGAGGGAGCGGGGCGGAATGAGCAGTTCTTC. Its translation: CASSSEGAGRNEQFF.

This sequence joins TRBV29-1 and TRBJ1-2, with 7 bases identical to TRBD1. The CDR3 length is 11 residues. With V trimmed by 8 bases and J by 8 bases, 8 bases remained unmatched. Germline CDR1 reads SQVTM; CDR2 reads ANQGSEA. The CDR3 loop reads CSIAPGGGYTF. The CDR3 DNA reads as TGCAGCATTGCACCAGGGGGAGGCTACACCTTC.

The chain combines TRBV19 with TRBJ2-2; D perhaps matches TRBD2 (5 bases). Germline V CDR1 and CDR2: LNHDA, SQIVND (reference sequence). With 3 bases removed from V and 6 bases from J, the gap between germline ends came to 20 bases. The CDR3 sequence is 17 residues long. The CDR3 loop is CASSMNPGRLRAGELFF. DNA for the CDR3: TGTGCCAGTAGTATGAATCCTGGACGGCTGAGGGCCGGGGAGCTGTTTTTT.

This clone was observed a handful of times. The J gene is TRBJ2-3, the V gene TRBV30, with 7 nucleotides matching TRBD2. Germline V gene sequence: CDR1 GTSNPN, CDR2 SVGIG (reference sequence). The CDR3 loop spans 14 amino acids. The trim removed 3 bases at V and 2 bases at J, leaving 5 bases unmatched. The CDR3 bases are TGTGCCTGGAGCCCTAGCGGTGACACAGATACGCAGTATTTT. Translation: CAWSPSGDTDTQYF. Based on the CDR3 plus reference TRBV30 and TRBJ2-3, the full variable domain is SQTIHQWPATLVQPVGSPLSLECTVEGTSNPNLYWYRQAAGRGLQLLFYSVGIGQISSEVPQNLSASRPQDRQFILSSKKLLLSDSGFYLCAWSPSGDTDTQYFGPGTRLTVL.

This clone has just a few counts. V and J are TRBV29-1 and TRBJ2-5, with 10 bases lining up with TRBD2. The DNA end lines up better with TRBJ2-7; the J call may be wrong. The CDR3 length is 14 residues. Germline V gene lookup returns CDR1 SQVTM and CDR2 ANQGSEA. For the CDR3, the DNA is TGCAGCGTTGAACCCCTAGCGGGAGAATACGAGCAGTACTTC. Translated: CSVEPLAGEYEQYF.

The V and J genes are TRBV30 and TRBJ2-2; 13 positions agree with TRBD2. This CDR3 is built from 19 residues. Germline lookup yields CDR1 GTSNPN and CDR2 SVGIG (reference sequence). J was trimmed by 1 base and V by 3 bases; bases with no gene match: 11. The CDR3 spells CAWSRRLAGGQLNTGELFF. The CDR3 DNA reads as TGTGCCTGGAGCCGGAGACTAGCGGGGGGACAATTGAACACCGGGGAGCTGTTTTTT.

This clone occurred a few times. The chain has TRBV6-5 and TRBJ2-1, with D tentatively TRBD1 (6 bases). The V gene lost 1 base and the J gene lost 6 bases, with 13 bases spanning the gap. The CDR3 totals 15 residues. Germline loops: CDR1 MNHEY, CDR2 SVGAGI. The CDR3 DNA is TGTGCCAGCAGTTACTTTGGGGGCGCCTTCAATGAGCAGTTCTTC. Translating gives CASSYFGGAFNEQFF.

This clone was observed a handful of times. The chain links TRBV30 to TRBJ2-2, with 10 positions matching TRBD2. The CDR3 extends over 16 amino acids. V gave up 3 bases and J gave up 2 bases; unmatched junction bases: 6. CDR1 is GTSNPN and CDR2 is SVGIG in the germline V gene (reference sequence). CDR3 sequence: CAWRPGLAPNTGELFF. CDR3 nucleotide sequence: TGTGCCTGGAGGCCGGGACTAGCGCCTAACACCGGGGAGCTGTTTTTT. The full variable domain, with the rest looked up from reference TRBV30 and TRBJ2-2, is SQTIHQWPATLVQPVGSPLSLECTVEGTSNPNLYWYRQAAGRGLQLLFYSVGIGQISSEVPQNLSASRPQDRQFILSSKKLLLSDSGFYLCAWRPGLAPNTGELFFGEGSRLTVL.

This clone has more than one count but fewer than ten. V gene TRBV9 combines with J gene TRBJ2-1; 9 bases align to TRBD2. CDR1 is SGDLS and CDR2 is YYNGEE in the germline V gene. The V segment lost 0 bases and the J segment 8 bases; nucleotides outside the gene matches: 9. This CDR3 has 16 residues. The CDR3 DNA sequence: TGTGCCAGCAGCGTAGGCGGGGGGGGCTTTCACCATGAGCAGTTCTTC. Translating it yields CASSVGGGGFHHEQFF.

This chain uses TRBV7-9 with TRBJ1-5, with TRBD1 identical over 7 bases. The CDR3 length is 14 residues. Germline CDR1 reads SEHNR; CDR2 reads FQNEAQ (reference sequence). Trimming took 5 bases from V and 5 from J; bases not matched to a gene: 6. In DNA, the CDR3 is TGTGCCAGCAGCCCACAGGGGCCCGATCAGCCCCAGCATTTT. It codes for CASSPQGPDQPQHF.

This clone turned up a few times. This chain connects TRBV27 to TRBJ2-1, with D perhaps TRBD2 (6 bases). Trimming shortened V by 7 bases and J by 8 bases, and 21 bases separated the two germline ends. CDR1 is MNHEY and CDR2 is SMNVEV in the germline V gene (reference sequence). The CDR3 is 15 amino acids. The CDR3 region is CASNRLGTAGHEQFF. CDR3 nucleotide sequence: TGTGCCAGCAATCGACTCGGGACTGCAGGCCATGAGCAGTTCTTC.

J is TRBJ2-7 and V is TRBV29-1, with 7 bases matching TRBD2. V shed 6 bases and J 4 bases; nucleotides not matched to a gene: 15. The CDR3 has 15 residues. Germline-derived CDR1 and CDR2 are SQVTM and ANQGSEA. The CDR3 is CSVPGPGGGSYEQYF. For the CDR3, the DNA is TGCAGCGTCCCGGGGCCCGGCGGGGGTTCTTACGAGCAGTACTTC.

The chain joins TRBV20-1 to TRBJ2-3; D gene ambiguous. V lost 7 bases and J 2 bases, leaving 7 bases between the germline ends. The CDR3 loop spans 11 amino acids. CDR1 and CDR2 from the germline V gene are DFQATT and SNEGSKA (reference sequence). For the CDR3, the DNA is TGCAGTGTAGATTTCACAGATACGCAGTATTTT. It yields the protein CSVDFTDTQYF.

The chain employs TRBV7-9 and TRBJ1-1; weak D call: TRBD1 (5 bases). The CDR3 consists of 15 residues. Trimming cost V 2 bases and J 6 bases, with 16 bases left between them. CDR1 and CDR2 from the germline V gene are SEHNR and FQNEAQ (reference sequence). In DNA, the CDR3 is TGTGCCAGCAGCTTACCGGGACTGGGGAAAGCTGAAGCTTTCTTT. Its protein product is CASSLPGLGKAEAFF. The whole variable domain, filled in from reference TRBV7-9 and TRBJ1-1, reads DTGVSQNPRHKITKRGQNVTFRCDPISEHNRLYWYRQTLGQGPEFLTYFQNEAQLEKSRLLSDRFSAERPKGSFSTLEIQRTEQGDSAMYLCASSLPGLGKAEAFFGQGTRLTVV.

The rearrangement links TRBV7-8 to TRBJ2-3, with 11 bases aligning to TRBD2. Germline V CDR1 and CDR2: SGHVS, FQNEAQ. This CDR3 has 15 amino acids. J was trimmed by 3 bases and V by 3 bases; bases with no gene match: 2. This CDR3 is CASSLGLAETDTQYF. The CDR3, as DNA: TGTGCCAGCAGCTTGGGACTAGCGGAGACAGATACGCAGTATTTT.

CDR3 sequence reads: CASSSGDSSYEQYF. The CDR3 DNA reads as TGTGCCAGCAGTTCCGGGGACAGCTCCTACGAGCAGTACTTC. This chain uses TRBV27 with TRBJ2-7; 7 positions agree with TRBD1. Germline CDR1 and CDR2: MNHEY and SMNVEV (reference sequence). After removal of 4 bases from V and 0 bases from J, the junction contained 3 bases not matched to a gene. The CDR3 spans 14 residues.

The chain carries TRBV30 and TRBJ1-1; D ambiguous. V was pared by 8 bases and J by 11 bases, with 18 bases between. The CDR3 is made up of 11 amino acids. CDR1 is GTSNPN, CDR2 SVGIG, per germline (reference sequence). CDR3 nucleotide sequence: TGTGCCGGCTCCTCGATACCCGGGGCTTTCTTT. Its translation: CAGSSIPGAFF.

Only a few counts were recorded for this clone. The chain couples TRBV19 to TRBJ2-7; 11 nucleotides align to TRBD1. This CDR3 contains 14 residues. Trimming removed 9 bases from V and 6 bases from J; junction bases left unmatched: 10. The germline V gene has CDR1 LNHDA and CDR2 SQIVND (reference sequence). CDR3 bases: TGTGCCAGACACACCGGACAGGGGGCGGGCGAGCAGTACTTC. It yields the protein CARHTGQGAGEQYF.

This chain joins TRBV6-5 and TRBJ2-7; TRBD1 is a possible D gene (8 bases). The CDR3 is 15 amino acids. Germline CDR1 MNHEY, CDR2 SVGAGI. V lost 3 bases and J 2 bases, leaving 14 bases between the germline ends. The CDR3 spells CASSYSTGGAYEQYF. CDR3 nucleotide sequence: TGTGCCAGCAGTTATTCAACAGGGGGGGCCTACGAGCAGTACTTC.

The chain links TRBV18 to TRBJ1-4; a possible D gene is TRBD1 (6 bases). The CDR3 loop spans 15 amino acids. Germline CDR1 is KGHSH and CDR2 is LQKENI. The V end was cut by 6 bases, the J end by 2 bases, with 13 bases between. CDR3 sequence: CASSVQGMTNEKLFF. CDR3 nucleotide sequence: TGTGCCAGCTCGGTTCAGGGGATGACTAATGAAAAACTGTTTTTT.

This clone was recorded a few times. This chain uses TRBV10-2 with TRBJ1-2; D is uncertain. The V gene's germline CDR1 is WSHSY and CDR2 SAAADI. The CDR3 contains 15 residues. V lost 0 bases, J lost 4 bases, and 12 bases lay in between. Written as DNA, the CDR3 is TGCGCCAGCAGTGAGTCTACGCTCCCGGGCTATGGCTACACCTTC. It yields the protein CASSESTLPGYGYTF.

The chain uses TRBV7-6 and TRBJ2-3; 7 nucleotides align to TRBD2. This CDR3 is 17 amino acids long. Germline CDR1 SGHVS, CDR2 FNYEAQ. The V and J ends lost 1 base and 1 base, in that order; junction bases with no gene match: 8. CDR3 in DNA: TGTGCCAGCAGCTTAGACGCCGGACTAGGACGCACAGATACGCAGTATTTT. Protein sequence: CASSLDAGLGRTDTQYF.

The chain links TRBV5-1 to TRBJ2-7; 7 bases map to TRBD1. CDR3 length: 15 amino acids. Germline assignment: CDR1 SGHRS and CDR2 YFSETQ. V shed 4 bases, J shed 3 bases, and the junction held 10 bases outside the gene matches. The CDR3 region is CASSLKTGTDYEQYF. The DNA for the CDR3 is TGCGCCAGCAGCCTTAAGACCGGGACAGACTACGAGCAGTACTTC. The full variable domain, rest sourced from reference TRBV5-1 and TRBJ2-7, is KAGVTQTPRYLIKTRGQQVTLSCSPISGHRSVSWYQQTPGQGLQFLFEYFSETQRNKGNFPGRFSGRQFSNSRSEMNVSTLELGDSALYLCASSLKTGTDYEQYFGPGTRLTVT.

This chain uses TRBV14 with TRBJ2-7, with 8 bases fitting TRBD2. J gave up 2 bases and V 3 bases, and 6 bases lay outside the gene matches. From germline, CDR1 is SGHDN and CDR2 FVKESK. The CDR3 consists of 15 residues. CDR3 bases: TGTGCCAGCAGCCACACTAGCGGCCCTCCCTACGAGCAGTACTTC. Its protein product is CASSHTSGPPYEQYF.

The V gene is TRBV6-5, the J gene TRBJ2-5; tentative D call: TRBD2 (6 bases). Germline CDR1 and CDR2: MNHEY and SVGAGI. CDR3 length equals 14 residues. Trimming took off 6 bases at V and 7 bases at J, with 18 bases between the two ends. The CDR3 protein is CASRIWTTGGTQYF. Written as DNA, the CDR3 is TGTGCCAGCAGGATCTGGACTACTGGGGGGACCCAGTACTTC.

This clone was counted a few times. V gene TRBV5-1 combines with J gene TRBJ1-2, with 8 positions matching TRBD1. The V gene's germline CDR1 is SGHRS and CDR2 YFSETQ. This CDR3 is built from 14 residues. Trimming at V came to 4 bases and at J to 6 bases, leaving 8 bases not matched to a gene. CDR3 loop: CASSHGQGVNGYTF. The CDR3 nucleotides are TGCGCCAGCAGCCATGGACAGGGTGTGAATGGCTACACCTTC. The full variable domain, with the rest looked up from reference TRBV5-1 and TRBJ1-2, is KAGVTQTPRYLIKTRGQQVTLSCSPISGHRSVSWYQQTPGQGLQFLFEYFSETQRNKGNFPGRFSGRQFSNSRSEMNVSTLELGDSALYLCASSHGQGVNGYTFGSGTRLTVV.